Following are 10 T cell receptor beta chains from one sample sequenced in a study of cytomegalovirus exposure and HLA in healthy donors. In the PCR, 60 Vbeta and 13 Jbeta primers were used. Profiled with immunoSEQ multiplex PCR; TCRdb holds only in-frame clones, not every one. The profile shows 200,000 or so clones, roughly 87% of them singletons. The material sequenced was PBMCs. The receptors derive from a girl less than two years old in good health and CMV-seronegative.

This clone was detected once. This chain uses TRBV19 with TRBJ2-6; TRBD1 matches 9 bases. With V trimmed by 6 bases and J by 4 bases, 4 bases remained unmatched. CDR3 length equals 15 residues. The germline gives CDR1 LNHDA, CDR2 SQIVND (reference sequence). CDR3 sequence reads: CASRDRGNGANVLTF. The CDR3 DNA sequence: TGTGCCAGTAGAGACAGGGGGAACGGGGCCAACGTCCTGACTTTC.

The chain recombines TRBV7-2 with TRBJ2-7; 8 bases agree with TRBD2. The CDR3 consists of 16 residues. The V segment lost 1 base and the J segment 2 bases; nucleotides outside the gene matches: 7. In germline, CDR1 is SGHTA, CDR2 FQGNSA. The CDR3 is CASSLGLAGAPYEQYF. Written as DNA, the CDR3 is TGTGCCAGCAGCTTAGGCCTAGCGGGTGCTCCCTACGAGCAGTACTTC.

The rearrangement joins TRBV7-3 to TRBJ2-5; maybe TRBD2 (6 bases). CDR3 length equals 15 residues. The V gene lost 2 bases and the J gene lost 2 bases, with 12 bases spanning the gap. The V gene's germline CDR1 is SGHTA and CDR2 FQGTGA. In DNA form, the CDR3 reads TGTGCCAGCAGCTTACTCGGGACTCCGCAAGAGACCCAGTACTTC. Its translation is CASSLLGTPQETQYF.

This clone was seen only once. V usage is TRBV5-1 and J usage is TRBJ1-2; D is perhaps TRBD1 (5 bases). The V end was cut by 0 bases, the J end by 3 bases, with 12 bases between. The CDR3 runs 15 residues. Germline CDR1 reads SGHRS; CDR2 reads YFSETQ. The CDR3 loop reads CASSLAGRVDYGYTF. DNA for the CDR3: TGCGCCAGCAGCTTGGCCGGCAGGGTGGACTATGGCTACACCTTC.

The chain has TRBV11-2 and TRBJ1-5; 7 positions match TRBD1. This CDR3 is 14 amino acids long. The germline gives CDR1 SGHAT, CDR2 FQNNGV. The trim removed 5 bases at V and 7 bases at J, leaving 8 bases unmatched. The CDR3 bases are TGTGCCAGCAGCCACACAGGGGTTCGACAGCCCCAGCATTTT. Its protein is CASSHTGVRQPQHF.

V is TRBV5-6 and J is TRBJ1-6; 10 bases map to TRBD1. In germline, CDR1 is SGHDT, CDR2 YYEEEE. There are 15 residues in the CDR3. V lost 3 bases and J lost 10; bases outside the gene matches: 7. The CDR3 protein is CASSWTGQGPSPLHF. The CDR3 region has the DNA TGTGCCAGCAGCTGGACGGGACAGGGGCCCTCACCCCTCCACTTT.

The chain couples TRBV5-1 to TRBJ1-2, with D perhaps matching TRBD1 (6 bases). Trimming removed 4 bases from V and 4 bases from J, with 17 bases in between. CDR3 size: 15 residues. Per germline, CDR1 SGHRS and CDR2 YFSETQ. In DNA form, the CDR3 reads TGCGCCAGCAGCCCAAACAGGGAAAGGGGCTATGGCTACACCTTC. It is translated as CASSPNRERGYGYTF.

The CDR3 region is CSVEPSKETQYF. As DNA, the CDR3 is TGCAGCGTTGAACCTAGTAAAGAGACCCAGTACTTC. This chain uses TRBV29-1 with TRBJ2-5; D uncertain. CDR3 size: 12 residues. Between the trimmed V and J ends, which lost 2 bases and 3 bases, there was a span of 7 bases. CDR1 is SQVTM, CDR2 ANQGSEA, per germline.

The V call is TRBV6-1, the J call TRBJ1-5, with D possibly TRBD1 on 6 matching bases. This CDR3 is 14 amino acids long. V was cut by 6 bases and J by 1 base, with 10 bases left in between. Germline V gives CDR1 MNHNS, CDR2 SASEGT. This CDR3 reads CASSKGVSNQPQHF. The DNA of the CDR3 is TGTGCCAGCAGCAAGGGGGTGAGCAATCAGCCCCAGCATTTT.

This chain joins TRBV5-4 and TRBJ1-1; tentative D call: TRBD1 (6 bases). The CDR3 contains 12 residues. V lost 3 bases and J 5 bases, leaving 8 bases between the germline ends. Germline lookup yields CDR1 SGHNT and CDR2 YYREEE (reference sequence). CDR3 nucleotide sequence: TGTGCCAGCAGCTCAGGGGCTACTGAAGCTTTCTTT. This gives the protein CASSSGATEAFF.